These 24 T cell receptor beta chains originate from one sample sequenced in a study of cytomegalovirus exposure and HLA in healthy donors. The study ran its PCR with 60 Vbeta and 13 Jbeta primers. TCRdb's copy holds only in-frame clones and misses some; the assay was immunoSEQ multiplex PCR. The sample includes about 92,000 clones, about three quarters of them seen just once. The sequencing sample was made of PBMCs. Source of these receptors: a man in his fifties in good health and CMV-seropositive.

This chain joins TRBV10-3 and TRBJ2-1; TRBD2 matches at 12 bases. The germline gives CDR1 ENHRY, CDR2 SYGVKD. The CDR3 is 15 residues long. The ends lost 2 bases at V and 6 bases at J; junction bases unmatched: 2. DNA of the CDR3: TGTGCCATCAGTGAGCGACTAGCGGGGGCCAATGAGCAGTTCTTC. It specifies CAISERLAGANEQFF.

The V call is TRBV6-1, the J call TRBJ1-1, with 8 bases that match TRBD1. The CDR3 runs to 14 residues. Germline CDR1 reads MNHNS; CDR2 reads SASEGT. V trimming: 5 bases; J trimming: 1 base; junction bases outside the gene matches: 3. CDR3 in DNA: TGTGCCAGCAGTAAGGGACAGGCGAACACTGAAGCTTTCTTT. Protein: CASSKGQANTEAFF.

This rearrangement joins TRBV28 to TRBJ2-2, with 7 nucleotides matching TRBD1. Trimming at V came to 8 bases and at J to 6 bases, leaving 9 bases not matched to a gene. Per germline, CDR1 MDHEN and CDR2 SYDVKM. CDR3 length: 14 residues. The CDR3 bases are TGTGCCAGCCTCAAGACAGGGCTCGCCGGGGAGCTGTTTTTT. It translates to CASLKTGLAGELFF.

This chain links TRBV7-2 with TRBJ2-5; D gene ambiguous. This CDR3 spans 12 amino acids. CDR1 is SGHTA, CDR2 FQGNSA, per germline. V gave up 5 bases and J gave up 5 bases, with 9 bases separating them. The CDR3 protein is CASSQNRETQYF. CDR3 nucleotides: TGTGCCAGCAGCCAAAACCGGGAGACCCAGTACTTC.

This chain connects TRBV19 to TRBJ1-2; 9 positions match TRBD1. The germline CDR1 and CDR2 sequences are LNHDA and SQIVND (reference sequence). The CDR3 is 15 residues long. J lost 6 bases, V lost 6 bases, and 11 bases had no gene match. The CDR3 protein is CASRTYGGQGDGYTF. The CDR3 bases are TGTGCCAGTAGGACGTATGGGGGACAGGGCGATGGCTACACCTTC.

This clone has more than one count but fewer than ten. The DNA for the CDR3 is TGTGCCAGCAGTTTAGGACAGGGTGAAGTAGGTTATCAGCCCCAGCATTTT. It is translated as CASSLGQGEVGYQPQHF. The gene calls are TRBV28 and TRBJ1-5; 8 bases align to TRBD1. The germline CDR1 and CDR2 sequences are MDHEN and SYDVKM. CDR3 size: 17 residues. The trim removed 2 bases at V and 5 bases at J, leaving 11 bases unmatched.

The CDR3 loop reads CATRGQGTNTEAFF. CDR3 sequence (DNA): TGTGCCACCAGGGGACAGGGAACGAACACTGAAGCTTTCTTT. The genes are TRBV15 and TRBJ1-1; 9 bases fit TRBD1. Germline V lookup: CDR1 LNHNV, CDR2 YYDKDF (reference sequence). After removal of 6 bases from V and 1 base from J, the junction contained 3 bases not matched to a gene. The CDR3 has 14 residues.

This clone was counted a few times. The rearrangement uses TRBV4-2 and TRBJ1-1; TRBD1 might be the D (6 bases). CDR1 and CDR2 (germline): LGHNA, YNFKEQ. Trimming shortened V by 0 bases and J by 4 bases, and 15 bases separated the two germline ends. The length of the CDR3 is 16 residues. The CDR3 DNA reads TGTGCCAGCAGCCAAGACGCCAGGGGAGTGGGCACTGAAGCTTTCTTT. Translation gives CASSQDARGVGTEAFF.

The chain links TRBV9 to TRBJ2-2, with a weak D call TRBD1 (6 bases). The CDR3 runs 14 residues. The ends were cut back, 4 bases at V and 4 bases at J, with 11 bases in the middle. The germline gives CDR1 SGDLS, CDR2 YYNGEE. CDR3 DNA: TGTGCCAGCAGCCTGACGACAGGCACCGGGGAGCTGTTTTTT. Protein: CASSLTTGTGELFF.

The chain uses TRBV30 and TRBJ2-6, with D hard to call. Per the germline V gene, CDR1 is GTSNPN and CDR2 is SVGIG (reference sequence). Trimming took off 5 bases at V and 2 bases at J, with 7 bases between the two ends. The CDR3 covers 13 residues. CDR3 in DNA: TGTGCCTGGCTCGAGACTGGGGCCAACGTCCTGACTTTC. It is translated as CAWLETGANVLTF.

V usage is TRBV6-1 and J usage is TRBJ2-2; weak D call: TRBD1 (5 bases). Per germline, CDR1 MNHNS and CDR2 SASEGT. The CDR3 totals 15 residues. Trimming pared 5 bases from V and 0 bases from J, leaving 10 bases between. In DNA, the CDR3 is TGTGCCAGCAGTCAGGGCTTGGCGAACACCGGGGAGCTGTTTTTT. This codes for CASSQGLANTGELFF.

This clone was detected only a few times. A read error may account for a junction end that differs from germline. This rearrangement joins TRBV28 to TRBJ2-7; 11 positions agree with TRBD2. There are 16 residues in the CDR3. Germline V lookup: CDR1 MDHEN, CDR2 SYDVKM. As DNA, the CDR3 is TGTGCCAGCAGCTTATCCTCTAGCGGGGGGTCGTACGAGCAGTACTTC. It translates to CASSLSSSGGSYEQYF. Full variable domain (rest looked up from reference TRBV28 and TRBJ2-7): DVKVTQSSRYLVKRTGEKVFLECVQDMDHENMFWYRQDPGLGLRLIYFSYDVKMKEKGDIPEGYSVSREKKERFSLILESASTNQTSMYLCASSLSSSGGSYEQYFGPGTRLTVT.

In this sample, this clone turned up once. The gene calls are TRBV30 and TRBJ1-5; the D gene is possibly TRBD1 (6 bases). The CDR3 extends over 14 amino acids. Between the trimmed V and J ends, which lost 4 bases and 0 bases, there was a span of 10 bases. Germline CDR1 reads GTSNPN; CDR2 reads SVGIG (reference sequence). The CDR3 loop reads CAWTQGASNQPQHF. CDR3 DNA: TGTGCCTGGACACAGGGTGCTAGCAATCAGCCCCAGCATTTT.

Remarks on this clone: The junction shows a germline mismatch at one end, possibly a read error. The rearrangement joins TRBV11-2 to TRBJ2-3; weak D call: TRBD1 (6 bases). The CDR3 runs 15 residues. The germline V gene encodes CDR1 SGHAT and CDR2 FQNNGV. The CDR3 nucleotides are TGTGCCAGCAGCATAGAGGTACTCAGGGGTGATACGCAGTATTTT. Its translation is CASSIEVLRGDTQYF.

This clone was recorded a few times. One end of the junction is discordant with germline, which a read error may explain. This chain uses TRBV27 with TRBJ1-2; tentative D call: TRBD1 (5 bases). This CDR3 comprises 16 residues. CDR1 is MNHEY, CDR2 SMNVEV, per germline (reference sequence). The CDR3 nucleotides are TGTGCCAGCAGTTTATCGATCCTCGGGGAGGGGAATGGCTACCCCTTC. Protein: CASSLSILGEGNGYPF.

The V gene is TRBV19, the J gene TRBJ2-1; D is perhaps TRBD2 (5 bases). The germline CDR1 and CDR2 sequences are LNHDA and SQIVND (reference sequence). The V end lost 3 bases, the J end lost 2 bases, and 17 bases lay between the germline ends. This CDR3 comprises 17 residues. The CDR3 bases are TGTGCCAGTAGTATCGCCACACTAGTAACCCCCTACAATGAGCAGTTCTTC. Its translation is CASSIATLVTPYNEQFF.

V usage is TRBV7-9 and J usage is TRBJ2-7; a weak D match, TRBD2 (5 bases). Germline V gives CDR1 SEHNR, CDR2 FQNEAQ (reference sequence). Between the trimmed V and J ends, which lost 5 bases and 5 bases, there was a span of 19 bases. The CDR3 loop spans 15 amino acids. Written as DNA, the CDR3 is TGTGCCAGCAGCCGAGAGGGCGGGCGCCGGGACGAGCAGTACTTC. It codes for CASSREGGRRDEQYF.

CDR3 coding DNA: TGTGCCAGCAGGACTAGCGGGGGCGCGAACACCGGGGAGCTGTTTTTT. Its translation is CASRTSGGANTGELFF. J is TRBJ2-2 and V is TRBV6-6, with 12 positions matching TRBD2. CDR1 is MNHNY and CDR2 is SVGAGI in the germline V gene (reference sequence). The ends lost 6 bases at V and 0 bases at J; junction bases unmatched: 2. The CDR3 extends over 16 amino acids.

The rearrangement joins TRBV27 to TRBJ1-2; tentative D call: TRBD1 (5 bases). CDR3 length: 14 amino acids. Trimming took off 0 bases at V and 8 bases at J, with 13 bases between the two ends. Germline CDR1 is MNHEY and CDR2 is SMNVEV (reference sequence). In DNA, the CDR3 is TGTGCCAGCAGTTTATCCCGACAGAAGAAAGGCTACACCTTC. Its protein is CASSLSRQKKGYTF.

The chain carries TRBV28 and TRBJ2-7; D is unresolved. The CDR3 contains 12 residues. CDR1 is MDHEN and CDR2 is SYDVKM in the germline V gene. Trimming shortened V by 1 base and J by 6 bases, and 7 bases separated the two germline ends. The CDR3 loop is CASSLFTAEQYF. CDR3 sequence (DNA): TGTGCCAGCAGTTTATTTACAGCCGAGCAGTACTTC.

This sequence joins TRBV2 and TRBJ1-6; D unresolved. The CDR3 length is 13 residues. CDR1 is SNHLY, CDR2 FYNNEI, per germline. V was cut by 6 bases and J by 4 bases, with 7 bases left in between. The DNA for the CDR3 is TGTGCCAGCAGGGGCAAATATAATTCACCCCTCCACTTT. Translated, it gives CASRGKYNSPLHF.

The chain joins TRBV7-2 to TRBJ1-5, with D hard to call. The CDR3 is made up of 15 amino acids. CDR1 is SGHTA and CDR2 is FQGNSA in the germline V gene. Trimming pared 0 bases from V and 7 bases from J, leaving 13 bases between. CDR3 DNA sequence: TGTGCCAGCAGCTTAGCGCCAGTCAGCGGACAGCCCCAGCATTTT. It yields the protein CASSLAPVSGQPQHF.

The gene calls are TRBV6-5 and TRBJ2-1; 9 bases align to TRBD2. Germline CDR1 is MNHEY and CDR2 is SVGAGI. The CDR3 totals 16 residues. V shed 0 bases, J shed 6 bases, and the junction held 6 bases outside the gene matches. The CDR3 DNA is TGTGCCAGCAGTTACTCGCAGCGGGGGGTCCCCAATGAGCAGTTCTTC. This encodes CASSYSQRGVPNEQFF.

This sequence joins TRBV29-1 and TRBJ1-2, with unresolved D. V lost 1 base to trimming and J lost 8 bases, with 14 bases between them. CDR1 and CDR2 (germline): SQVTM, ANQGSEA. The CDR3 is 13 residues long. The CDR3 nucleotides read TGCAGCGTTGAAGGGCAGGTTGCTCGAGGCTACACCTTC. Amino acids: CSVEGQVARGYTF.